One TCR beta chain is described in this entry. Its antigen is still unknown. This CDR3 comprises 14 residues. Germline CDR1 reads DFQATT; CDR2 reads SNEGSKA (reference sequence). J was trimmed by 4 bases and V by 3 bases; bases with no gene match: 5. This sample is part of a study of T cell repertoires in cytomegalovirus infection. Study-level background: CMV epitopes, recently identified HLA-C-restricted and well-studied HLA-B-restricted, were used. Based on public TCR beta signatures, there were indications of CMV infection and of a matching HLA type.

MiXCR, run by TCRdb on the reads, gives a single entry per CDR3 protein. In the table there are about half a million distinct CDR3 sequences, 25% to 35% of which are singletons. The V gene is TRBV20-1, the J gene TRBJ2-5; 10 positions agree with TRBD2. The sequence derives from a human donor in good health (CMV status not recorded). Some clones in this sample may be carry-over from other donors' samples. The starting material was cultured PBMCs, obtained from culture after CMV antigen stimulation. The CDR3 DNA reads TGCAGTGCTAGTCTAGCGGGAGTGGGAGAGACCCAGTACTTC. Translation: CSASLAGVGETQYF.